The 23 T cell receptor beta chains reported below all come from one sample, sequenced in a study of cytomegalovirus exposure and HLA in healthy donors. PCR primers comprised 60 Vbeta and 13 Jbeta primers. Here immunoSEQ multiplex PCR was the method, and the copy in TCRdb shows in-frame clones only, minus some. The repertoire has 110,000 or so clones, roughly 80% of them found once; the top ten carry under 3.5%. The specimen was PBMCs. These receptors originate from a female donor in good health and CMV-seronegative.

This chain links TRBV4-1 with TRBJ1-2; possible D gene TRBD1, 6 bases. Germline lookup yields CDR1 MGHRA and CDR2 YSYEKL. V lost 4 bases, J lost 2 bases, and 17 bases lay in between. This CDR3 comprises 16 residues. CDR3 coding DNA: TGCGCCAGCAGCCCCGACTCAGCGGGACAAAACTATGGCTACACCTTC. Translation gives CASSPDSAGQNYGYTF.

The CDR3: CASNPPGLGQTQYF. The CDR3 coding sequence is TGTGCCAGTAACCCACCGGGACTAGGACAGACCCAGTACTTC. This chain links TRBV19 with TRBJ2-5; 8 bases agree with TRBD2. J lost 6 bases, V lost 7 bases, and 10 bases had no gene match. CDR3 length: 14 residues. From germline, CDR1 is LNHDA and CDR2 SQIVND (reference sequence).

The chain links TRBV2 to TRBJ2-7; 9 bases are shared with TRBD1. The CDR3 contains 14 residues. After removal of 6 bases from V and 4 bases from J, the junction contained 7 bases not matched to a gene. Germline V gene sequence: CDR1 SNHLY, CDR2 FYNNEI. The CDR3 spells CASRDGQGSYEQYF. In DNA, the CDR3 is TGTGCCAGCAGGGACGGACAGGGGTCTTACGAGCAGTACTTC.

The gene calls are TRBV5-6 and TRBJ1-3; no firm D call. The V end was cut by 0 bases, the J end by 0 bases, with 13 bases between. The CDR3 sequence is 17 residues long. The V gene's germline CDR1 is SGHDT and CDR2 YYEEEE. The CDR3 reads CASSLGQDFNSGNTIYF. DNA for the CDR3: TGTGCCAGCAGCTTGGGGCAGGACTTTAACTCTGGAAACACCATATATTTT.

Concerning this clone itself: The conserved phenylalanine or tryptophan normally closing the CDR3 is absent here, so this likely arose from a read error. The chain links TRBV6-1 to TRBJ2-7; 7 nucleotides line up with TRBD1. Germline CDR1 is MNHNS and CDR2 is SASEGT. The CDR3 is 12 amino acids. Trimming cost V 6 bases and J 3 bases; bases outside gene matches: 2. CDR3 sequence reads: CASRDRFYEQYL. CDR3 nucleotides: TGTGCCAGCAGGGACAGGTTCTACGAGCAGTACCTC.

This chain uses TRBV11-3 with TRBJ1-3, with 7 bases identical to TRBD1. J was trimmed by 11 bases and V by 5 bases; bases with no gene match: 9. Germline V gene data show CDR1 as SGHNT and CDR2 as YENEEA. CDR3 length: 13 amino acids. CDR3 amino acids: CASSIDREQPIYF. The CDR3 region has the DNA TGTGCCAGCAGCATCGACAGGGAACAGCCCATATATTTT.

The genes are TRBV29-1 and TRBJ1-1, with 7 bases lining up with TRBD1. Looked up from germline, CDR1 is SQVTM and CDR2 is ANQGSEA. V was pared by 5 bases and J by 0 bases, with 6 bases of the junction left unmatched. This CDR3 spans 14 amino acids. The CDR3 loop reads CSVRRGHLNTEAFF. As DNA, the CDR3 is TGCAGCGTTCGAAGGGGGCATCTGAACACTGAAGCTTTCTTT.

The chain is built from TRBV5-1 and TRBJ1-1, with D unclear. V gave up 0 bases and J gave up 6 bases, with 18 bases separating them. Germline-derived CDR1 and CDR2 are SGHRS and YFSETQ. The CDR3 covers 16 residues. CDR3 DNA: TGCGCCAGCAGCTTGGCTTCCGCCCCTCCAAGAGCTGAAGCTTTCTTT. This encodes CASSLASAPPRAEAFF.

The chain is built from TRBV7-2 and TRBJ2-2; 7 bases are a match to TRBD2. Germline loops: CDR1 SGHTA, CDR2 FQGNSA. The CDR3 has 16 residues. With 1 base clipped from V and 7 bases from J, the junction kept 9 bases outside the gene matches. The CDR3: CASSLEFAGAHGELFF. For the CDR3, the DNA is TGTGCCAGCAGCTTAGAGTTTGCGGGAGCCCACGGGGAGCTGTTTTTT.

The chain's CDR3 is CATSRDVRSGGAGYGYTF. For the CDR3, the DNA is TGTGCCACCAGCAGAGACGTTCGGTCGGGGGGCGCGGGCTATGGCTACACCTTC. The rearrangement joins TRBV15 to TRBJ1-2; maybe TRBD1 (6 bases). The CDR3 sequence is 18 residues long. Germline V CDR1 and CDR2: LNHNV, YYDKDF (reference sequence). The V end lost 0 bases, the J end lost 4 bases, and 21 bases lay between the germline ends.

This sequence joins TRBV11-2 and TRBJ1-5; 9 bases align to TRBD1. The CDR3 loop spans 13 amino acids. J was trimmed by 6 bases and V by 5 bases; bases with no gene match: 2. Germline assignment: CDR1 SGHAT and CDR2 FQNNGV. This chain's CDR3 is CASSGDRVQPQHF. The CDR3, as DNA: TGTGCCAGCAGCGGGGACAGGGTTCAGCCCCAGCATTTT.

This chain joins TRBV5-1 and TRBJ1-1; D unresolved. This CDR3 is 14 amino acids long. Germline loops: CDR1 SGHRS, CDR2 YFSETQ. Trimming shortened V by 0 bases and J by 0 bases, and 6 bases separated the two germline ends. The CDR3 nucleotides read TGCGCCAGCAGCTTGGCCGCGGTGAACACTGAAGCTTTCTTT. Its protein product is CASSLAAVNTEAFF.

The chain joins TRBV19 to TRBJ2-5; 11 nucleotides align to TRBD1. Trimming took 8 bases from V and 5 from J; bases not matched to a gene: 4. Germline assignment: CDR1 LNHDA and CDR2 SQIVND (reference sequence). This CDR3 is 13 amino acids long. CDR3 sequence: CASGQGAGETQYF. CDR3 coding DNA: TGTGCCAGTGGACAGGGGGCAGGGGAGACCCAGTACTTC.

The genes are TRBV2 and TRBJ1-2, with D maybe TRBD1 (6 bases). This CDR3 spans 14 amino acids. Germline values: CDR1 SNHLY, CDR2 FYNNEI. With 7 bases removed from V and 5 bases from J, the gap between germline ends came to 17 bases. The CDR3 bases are TGTGCCAGCATCGACCCGACAGGACCTTATGGCTACACCTTC. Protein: CASIDPTGPYGYTF.

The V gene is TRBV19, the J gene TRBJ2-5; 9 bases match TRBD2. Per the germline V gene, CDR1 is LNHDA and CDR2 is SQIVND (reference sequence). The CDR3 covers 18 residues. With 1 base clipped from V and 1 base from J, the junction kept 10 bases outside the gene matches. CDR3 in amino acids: CASSIAGTSRRSQETQYF. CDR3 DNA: TGTGCCAGTAGTATAGCCGGGACTAGCCGAAGAAGCCAAGAGACCCAGTACTTC.

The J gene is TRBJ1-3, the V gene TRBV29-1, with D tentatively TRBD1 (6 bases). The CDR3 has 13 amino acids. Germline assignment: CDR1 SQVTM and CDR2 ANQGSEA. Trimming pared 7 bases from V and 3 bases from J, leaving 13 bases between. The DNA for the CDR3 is TGCAGCGCAGAGACAGGCCTTGGAAACACCATATATTTT. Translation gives CSAETGLGNTIYF.

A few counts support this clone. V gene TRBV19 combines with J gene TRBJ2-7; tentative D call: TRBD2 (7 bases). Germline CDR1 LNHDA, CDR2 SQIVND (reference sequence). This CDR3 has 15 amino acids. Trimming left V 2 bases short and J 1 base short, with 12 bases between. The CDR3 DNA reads TGTGCCAGTAGTATATCCAGGGGAGGGTCCTACGAGCAGTACTTC. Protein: CASSISRGGSYEQYF.

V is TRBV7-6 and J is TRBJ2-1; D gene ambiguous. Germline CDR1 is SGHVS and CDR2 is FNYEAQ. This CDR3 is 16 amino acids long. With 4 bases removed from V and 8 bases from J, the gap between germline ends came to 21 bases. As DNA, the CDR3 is TGTGCCAGCAGCTCTTTCAGAGGCTTCGAGAGTGATGAGCAGTTCTTC. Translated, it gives CASSSFRGFESDEQFF.

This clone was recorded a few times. The CDR3 here is CASSGGPTGLHEQYF. In nucleotides, the CDR3 is TGTGCCAGCTCTGGGGGCCCGACAGGGTTACACGAGCAGTACTTC. This rearrangement joins TRBV7-9 to TRBJ2-7; 7 bases fit TRBD1. This CDR3 has 15 residues. The V and J ends lost 8 bases and 5 bases, in that order; junction bases with no gene match: 15. CDR1 and CDR2 (germline): SEHNR, FQNEAQ (reference sequence).

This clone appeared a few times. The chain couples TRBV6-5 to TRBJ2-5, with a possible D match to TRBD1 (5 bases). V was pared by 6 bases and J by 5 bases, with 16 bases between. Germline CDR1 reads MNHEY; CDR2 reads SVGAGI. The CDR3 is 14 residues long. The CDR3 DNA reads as TGTGCCAGCAGCCCCCGGACCTCAGGGGAGACCCAGTACTTC. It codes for CASSPRTSGETQYF.

The CDR3 DNA reads TGTGCCAGCAGCGTAGGTGGGCAGGCGACTAACTATGGCTACACCTTC. It encodes CASSVGGQATNYGYTF. The V gene is TRBV9, the J gene TRBJ1-2; D gene uncertain. CDR1 is SGDLS and CDR2 is YYNGEE in the germline V gene. This CDR3 has 16 amino acids. The germline V and J ends were trimmed by 0 bases and 0 bases, with 12 bases remaining between them.

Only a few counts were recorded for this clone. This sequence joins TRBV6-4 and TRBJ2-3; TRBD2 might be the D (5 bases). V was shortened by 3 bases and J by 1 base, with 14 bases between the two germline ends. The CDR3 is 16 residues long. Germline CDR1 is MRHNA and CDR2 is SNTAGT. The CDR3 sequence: CASSECGEGGTDTQYF. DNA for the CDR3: TGTGCCAGCAGTGAGTGCGGAGAGGGCGGCACAGATACGCAGTATTTT.

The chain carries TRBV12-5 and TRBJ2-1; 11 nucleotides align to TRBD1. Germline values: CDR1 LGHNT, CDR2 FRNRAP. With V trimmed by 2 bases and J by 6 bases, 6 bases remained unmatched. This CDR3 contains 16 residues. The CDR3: CASGLSSGTGGNEQFF. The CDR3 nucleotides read TGTGCTAGTGGTTTGTCCTCCGGGACAGGGGGCAATGAGCAGTTCTTC.